This TCR beta chain emerged from a study of blood T cell repertoires in COVID-19. Clones were sequenced by immunoSEQ multiplex PCR, and TCRdb holds only the in-frame ones, with some missing. This sample has 300,000 to 400,000 clones; roughly 89% occur once, and the top ten carry roughly 3.4%. The receptor was derived from a woman aged 18-29 years who had recovered from COVID-19. The material sequenced was peripheral blood.

The CDR3 DNA reads as TGCGCCAGCAGCTTCAGCCCTAGCGGGAGGGCCGGGGGAAAGACCCAGTACTTC. Amino acids: CASSFSPSGRAGGKTQYF. V and J are TRBV5-1 and TRBJ2-5, with TRBD2 matching over 12 bases. The CDR3 spans 18 residues. V lost 2 bases to trimming and J lost 6 bases; unmatched junction nucleotides: 14. Germline-derived CDR1 and CDR2 are SGHRS and YFSETQ.